The source of this T cell receptor (beta chain) is a study of yellow fever vaccine responses in identical twins. As regards this clonotype: Antigen unknown.

Study-level points and caveats: Twins' vaccine T cell responses were reported to seem partly convergent and partly personalized.

The CDR3 is 16 amino acids. CDR1 and CDR2 (germline): SQVTM, ANQGSEA. After removal of 6 bases from V and 4 bases from J, the junction contained 12 bases not matched to a gene. TCRdb recomputed calls from the RT-PCR reads with MiXCR, one row per CDR3 protein. This sample has several thousand distinct CDR3 sequences; just over 70% occur once, and the top ten carry about 1.8%. The source material was T cells from blood (PBMCs), unsorted or a sorted subset (not recorded which), sampled before or after yellow fever vaccination (not recorded which). J is TRBJ2-1 and V is TRBV29-1, with TRBD2 matching 10 bases. The clonotype comes from a woman under 30 who received the yellow fever vaccine. CDR3 residues: CSVLGLAGEGYNEQFF. CDR3 bases: TGCAGCGTCCTAGGGCTAGCGGGAGAAGGGTACAATGAGCAGTTCTTC.